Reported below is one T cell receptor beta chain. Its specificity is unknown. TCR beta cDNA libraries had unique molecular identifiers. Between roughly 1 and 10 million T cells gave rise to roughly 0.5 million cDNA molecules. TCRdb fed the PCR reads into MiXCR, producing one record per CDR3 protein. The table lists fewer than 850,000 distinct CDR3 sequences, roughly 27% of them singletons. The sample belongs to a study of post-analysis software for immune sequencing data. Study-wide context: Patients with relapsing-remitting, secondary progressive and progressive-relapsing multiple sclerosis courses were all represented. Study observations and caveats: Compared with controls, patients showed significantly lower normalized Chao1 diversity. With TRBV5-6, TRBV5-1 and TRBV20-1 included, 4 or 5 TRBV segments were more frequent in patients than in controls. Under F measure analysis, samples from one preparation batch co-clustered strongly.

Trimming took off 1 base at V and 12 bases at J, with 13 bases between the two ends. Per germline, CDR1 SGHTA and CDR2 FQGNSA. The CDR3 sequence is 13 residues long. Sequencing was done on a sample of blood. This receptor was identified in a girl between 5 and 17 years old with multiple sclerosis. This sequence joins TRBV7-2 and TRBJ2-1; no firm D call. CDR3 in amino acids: CASSLEGSLWQFF. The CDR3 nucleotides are TGTGCCAGCAGCTTAGAAGGTAGCTTGTGGCAGTTCTTC. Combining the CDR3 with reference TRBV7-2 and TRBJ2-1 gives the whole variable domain GAGVSQSPSNKVTEKGKDVELRCDPISGHTALYWYRQSLGQGLEFLIYFQGNSAPDKSGLPSDRFSAERTGGSVSTLTIQRTQQEDSAVYLCASSLEGSLWQFFGPGTRLTVL.